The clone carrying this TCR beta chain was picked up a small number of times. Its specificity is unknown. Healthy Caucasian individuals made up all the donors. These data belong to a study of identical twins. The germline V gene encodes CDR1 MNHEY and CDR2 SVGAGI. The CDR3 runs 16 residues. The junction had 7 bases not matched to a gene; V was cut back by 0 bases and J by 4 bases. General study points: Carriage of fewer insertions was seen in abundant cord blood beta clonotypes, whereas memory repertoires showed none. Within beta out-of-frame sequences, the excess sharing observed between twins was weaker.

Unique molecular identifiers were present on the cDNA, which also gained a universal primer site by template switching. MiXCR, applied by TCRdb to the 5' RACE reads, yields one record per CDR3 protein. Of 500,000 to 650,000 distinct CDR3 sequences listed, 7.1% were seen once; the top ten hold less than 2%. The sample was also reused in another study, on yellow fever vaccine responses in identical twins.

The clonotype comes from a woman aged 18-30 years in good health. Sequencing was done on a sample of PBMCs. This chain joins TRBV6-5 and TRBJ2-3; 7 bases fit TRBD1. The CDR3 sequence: CASSYSRTGPPDTQYF. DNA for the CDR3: TGTGCCAGCAGTTACTCGCGGACAGGTCCTCCAGATACGCAGTATTTT.